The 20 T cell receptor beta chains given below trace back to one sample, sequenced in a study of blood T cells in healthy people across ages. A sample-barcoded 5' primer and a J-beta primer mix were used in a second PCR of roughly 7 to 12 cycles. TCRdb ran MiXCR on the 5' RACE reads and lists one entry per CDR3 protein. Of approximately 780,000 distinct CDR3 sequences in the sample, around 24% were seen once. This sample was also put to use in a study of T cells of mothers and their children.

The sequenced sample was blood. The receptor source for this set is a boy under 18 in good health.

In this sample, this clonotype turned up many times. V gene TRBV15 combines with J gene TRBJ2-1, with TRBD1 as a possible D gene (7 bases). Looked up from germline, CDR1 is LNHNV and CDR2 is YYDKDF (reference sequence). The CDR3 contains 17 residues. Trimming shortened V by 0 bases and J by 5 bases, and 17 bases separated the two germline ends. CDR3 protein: CATSRDQGGGRDNEQFF. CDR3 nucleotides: TGTGCCACCAGCAGAGATCAAGGAGGGGGCCGGGACAATGAGCAGTTCTTC.

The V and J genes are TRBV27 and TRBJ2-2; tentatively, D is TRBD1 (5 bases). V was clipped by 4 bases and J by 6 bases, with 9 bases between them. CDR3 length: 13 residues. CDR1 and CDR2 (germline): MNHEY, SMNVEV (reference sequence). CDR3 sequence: CASSSPGPGELFF. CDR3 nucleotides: TGTGCCAGCAGTTCCCCAGGGCCCGGGGAGCTGTTTTTT.

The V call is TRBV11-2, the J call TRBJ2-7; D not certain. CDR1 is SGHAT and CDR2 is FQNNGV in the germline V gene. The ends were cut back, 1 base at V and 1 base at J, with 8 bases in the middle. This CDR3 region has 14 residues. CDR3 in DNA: TGTGCCAGCAGCTTAGCGCAAATTTCCTACGAGCAGTACTTC. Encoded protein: CASSLAQISYEQYF.

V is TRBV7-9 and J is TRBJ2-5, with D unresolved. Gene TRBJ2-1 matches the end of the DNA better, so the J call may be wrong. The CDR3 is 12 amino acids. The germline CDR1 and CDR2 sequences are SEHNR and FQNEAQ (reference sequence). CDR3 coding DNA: TGTGCCAGCAGCCCCCAGAACAATGAGCAGTTCTTC. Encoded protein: CASSPQNNEQFF.

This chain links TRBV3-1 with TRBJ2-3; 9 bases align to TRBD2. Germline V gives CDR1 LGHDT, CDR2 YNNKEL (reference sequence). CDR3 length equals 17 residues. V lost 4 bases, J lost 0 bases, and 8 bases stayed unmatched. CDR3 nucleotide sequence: TGTGCCAGCAGCCTCTATAGCGGGGGCACTAGCACAGATACGCAGTATTTT. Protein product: CASSLYSGGTSTDTQYF.

CDR3: CASSYSSPQETQYF. CDR3 DNA sequence: TGTGCCAGCAGTTACTCCAGCCCTCAAGAGACCCAGTACTTC. The V call is TRBV6-2 or TRBV6-3, the J call TRBJ2-5; D is ambiguous. Trimming cost V 0 bases and J 2 bases, with 7 bases left between them. This CDR3 is built from 14 residues. CDR1 is MNHEY, CDR2 SVGEGT, per germline.

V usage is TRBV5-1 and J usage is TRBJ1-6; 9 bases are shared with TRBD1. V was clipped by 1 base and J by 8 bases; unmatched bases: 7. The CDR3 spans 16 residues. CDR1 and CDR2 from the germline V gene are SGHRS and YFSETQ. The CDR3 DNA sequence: TGCGCCAGCAGCTTGTGGGACAGGGCTGTTGATTCACCCCTCCACTTT. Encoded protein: CASSLWDRAVDSPLHF.

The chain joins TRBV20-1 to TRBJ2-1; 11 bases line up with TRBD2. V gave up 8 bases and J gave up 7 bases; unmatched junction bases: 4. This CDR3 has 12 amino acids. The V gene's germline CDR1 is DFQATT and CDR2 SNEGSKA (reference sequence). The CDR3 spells CSLAGGLNEQFF. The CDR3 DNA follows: TGCAGTCTAGCGGGGGGACTGAATGAGCAGTTCTTC.

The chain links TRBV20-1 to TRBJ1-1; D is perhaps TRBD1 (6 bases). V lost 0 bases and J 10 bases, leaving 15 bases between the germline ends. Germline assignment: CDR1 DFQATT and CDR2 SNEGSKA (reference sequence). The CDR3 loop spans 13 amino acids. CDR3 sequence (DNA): TGCAGTGCTAGAGATGAGGGCAGGGGTAGAGCTTTCTTT. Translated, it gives CSARDEGRGRAFF.

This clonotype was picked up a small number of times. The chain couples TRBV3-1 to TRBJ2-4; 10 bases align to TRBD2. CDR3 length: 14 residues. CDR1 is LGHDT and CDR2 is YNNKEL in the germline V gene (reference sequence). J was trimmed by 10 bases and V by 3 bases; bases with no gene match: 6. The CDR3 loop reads CASSHLAGVGIQYF. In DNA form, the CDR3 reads TGTGCCAGCAGCCATCTAGCGGGGGTGGGGATTCAGTACTTC.

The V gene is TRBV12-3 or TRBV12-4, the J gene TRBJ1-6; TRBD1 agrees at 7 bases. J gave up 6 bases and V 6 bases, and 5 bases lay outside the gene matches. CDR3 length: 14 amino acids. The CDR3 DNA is TGTGCCAGCAGACCGGGACAGAGTAATTCACCCCTCCACTTT. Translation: CASRPGQSNSPLHF.

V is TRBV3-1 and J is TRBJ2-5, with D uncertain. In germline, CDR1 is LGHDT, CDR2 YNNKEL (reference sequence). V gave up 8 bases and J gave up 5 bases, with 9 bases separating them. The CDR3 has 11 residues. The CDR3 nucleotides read TGTGCCAGCGGCTTTTCCGAGACCCAGTACTTC. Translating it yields CASGFSETQYF.

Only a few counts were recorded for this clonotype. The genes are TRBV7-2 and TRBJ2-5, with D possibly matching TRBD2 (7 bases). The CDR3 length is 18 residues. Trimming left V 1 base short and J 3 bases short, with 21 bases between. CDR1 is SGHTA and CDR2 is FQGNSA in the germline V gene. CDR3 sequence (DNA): TGTGCCAGCAGCTTAGAGGGGGGGGCCGTCGGCGTCGAAGAGACCCAGTACTTC. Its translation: CASSLEGGAVGVEETQYF.

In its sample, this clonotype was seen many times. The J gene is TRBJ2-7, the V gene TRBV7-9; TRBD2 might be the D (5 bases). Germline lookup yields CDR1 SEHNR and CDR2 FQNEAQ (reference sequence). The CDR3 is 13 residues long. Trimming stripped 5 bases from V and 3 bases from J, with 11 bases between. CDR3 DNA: TGTGCCAGCAGCCAAGCTAGCAGCTACGAGCAGTACTTC. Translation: CASSQASSYEQYF.

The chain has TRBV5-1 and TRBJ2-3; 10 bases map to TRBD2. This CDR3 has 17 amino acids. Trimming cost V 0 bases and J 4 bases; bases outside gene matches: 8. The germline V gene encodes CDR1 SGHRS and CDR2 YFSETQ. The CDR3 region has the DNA TGCGCCAGCAGCTTGGTGGAGCTAGCGGGAGCCTCAGATACGCAGTATTTT. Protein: CASSLVELAGASDTQYF.

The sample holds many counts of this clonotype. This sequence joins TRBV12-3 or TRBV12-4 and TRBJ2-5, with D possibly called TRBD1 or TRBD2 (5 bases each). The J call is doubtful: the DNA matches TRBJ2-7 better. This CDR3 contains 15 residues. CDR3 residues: CASSLAGTGSYEQYF. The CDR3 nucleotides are TGTGCCAGCAGTTTAGCGGGGACGGGCTCCTACGAGCAGTACTTC.

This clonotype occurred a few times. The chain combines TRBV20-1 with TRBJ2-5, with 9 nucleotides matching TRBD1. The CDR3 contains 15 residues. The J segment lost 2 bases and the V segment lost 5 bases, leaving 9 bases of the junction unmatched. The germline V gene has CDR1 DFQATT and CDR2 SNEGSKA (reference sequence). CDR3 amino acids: CSAHPSTGGQETQYF. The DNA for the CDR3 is TGCAGTGCTCACCCTTCGACAGGGGGGCAAGAGACCCAGTACTTC.

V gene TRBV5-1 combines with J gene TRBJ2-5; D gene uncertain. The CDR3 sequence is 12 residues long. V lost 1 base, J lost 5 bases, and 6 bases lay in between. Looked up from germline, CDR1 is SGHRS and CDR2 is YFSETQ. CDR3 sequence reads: CASSLISETQYF. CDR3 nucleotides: TGCGCCAGCAGCTTGATCTCTGAGACCCAGTACTTC.

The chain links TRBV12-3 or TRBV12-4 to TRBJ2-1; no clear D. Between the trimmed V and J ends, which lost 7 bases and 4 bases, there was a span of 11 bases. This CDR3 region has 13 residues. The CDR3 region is CASTHPPYNEQFF. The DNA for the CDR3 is TGTGCCAGCACCCATCCCCCTTACAATGAGCAGTTCTTC.

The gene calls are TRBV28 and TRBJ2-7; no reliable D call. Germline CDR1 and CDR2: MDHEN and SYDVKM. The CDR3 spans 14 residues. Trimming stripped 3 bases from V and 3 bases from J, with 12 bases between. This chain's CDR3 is CASSFIGDHYEQYF. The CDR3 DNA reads TGTGCCAGCAGTTTTATAGGCGACCACTACGAGCAGTACTTC.